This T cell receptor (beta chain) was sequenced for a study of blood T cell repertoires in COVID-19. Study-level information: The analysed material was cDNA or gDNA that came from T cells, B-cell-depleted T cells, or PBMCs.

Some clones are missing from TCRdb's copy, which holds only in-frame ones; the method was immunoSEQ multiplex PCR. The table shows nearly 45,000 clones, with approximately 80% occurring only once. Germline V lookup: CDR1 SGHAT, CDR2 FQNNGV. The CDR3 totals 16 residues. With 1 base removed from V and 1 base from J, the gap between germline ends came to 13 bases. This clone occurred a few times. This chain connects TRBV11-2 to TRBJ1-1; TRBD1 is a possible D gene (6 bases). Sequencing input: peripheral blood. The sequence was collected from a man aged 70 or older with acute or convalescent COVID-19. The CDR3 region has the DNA TGTGCCAGCAGCTTAGTGTGGGGGCAGAAGAACACTGAAGCTTTCTTT. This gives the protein CASSLVWGQKNTEAFF.